These T cell receptor beta chains were read from a single sample in a study of lymphopenia after photon versus proton radiotherapy. TCRdb keeps only in-frame clones here, not all; method: immunoSEQ multiplex PCR. Of 160,000 or so clones in the sample, roughly nine tenths were seen once. Sample: peripheral blood, taken from a patient treated with photon-based radiotherapy. The receptors originated from a man aged 50 to 60 with gastric cancer. Both conserved end residues are part of each CDR3. The D gene is left open where the match is weak. A row's size may be missing; if present it is once, few, many or a size class.

clone_size j_call d_call v_call cdr3_nt cdr3_aa
NA TRBJ1-3 NA TRBV9 TGTGCCAGCAGCGTAGGGGGACAATTTGGAAACACCATATATTTT CASSVGGQFGNTIYF
NA TRBJ1-4 NA TRBV19 TGTGCCAGTAGAGACCGGGAAAAACTGTTTTTT CASRDREKLFF
NA TRBJ2-7 TRBD1 TRBV5-1 TGCGCCAGCAGCTTGGTTGGGACAGGGATATACGAGCAGTACTTC CASSLVGTGIYEQYF
few TRBJ1-5 NA TRBV19 TGTGCCAGTAGTCCTGACAGTGTCACGGGTCAGCCCCAGCATTTT CASSPDSVTGQPQHF
NA TRBJ2-1 NA TRBV7-2 TGTGCCAGCAGCCCCGGGGGAAAAGCCAATGAGCAGTTCTTC CASSPGGKANEQFF
NA TRBJ2-3 TRBD2 TRBV5-4 TGTGCCAGCAGCTGGGGACTAGTGGCAGATACGCAGTATTTT CASSWGLVADTQYF
NA TRBJ2-4 NA TRBV5-4 TGTGCCAGCAGCTCCCCCGGGACTTTAAAAAACATTCAGTACTTC CASSSPGTLKNIQYF
NA TRBJ2-1 TRBD2 TRBV11-3 TGTGCCAGCACCCAGGGACTAGCGGGAGAGGGTGAGCAGTTCTTC CASTQGLAGEGEQFF
NA TRBJ2-7 NA TRBV6-5 TGTGCCAGCAGTTACTCCGGGGGGCAAAGCTCCTACGAGCAGTACTTC CASSYSGGQSSYEQYF
once TRBJ2-3 NA TRBV7-2 TGTGCCAGCAGCCCCTACGTTAGCGGAGTAAGCACAGATACGCAGTATTTT CASSPYVSGVSTDTQYF
NA TRBJ2-5 NA TRBV5-5 TGTGCCAGCAGCCTCCGGTGGGAGACCCAGTACTTC CASSLRWETQYF
once TRBJ1-5 NA TRBV6-6 TGTGCCAGCAGTGCCGGGGAGGGCGGCAATCAGCCCCAGCATTTT CASSAGEGGNQPQHF
NA TRBJ1-1 NA TRBV5-1 TGCGCCAGCAGCTGGGACGGTGAAAACACTGAAGCTTTCTTT CASSWDGENTEAFF
NA TRBJ2-7 NA TRBV21-1 TGTGCCAGCAGCAAAGCCGCAGGACTAGCGGGAGTTGACTACGAGCAGTACTTC CASSKAAGLAGVDYEQYF
NA TRBJ2-2 NA TRBV7-9 TGTGCCAGCAGCTGGGGCGTCACCGGGGAGCTGTTTTTT CASSWGVTGELFF
NA TRBJ1-1 TRBD1 TRBV29-1 TGCAGCGTTGTGACAGGGTGGAACACTGAAGCTTTCTTT CSVVTGWNTEAFF
NA TRBJ1-2 NA TRBV13 TGTGCCAGCAGCCCCCCCGGGAACTATGGCTACACCTTC CASSPPGNYGYTF